The entry below gives a single TCR beta chain sequence along with its context. These data originate in a study of PD-L1 blockade in urothelial cancer. This CDR3 contains 13 residues. The ends were cut back, 4 bases at V and 3 bases at J, with 7 bases in the middle. The time point here: pretreatment peripheral blood. Profiled with immunoSEQ multiplex PCR; TCRdb holds only in-frame clones, not every one. The table has 130,000 or so clones, roughly 84% seen once. Material: PBMCs, obtained around atezolizumab (anti-PD-L1) treatment. The V and J genes are TRBV5-3 and TRBJ2-2; no clear D. TRBV5-3 is identified as an open reading frame with a role that is uncertain. The TCR comes from a man in his fifties or sixties with urothelial cancer. The CDR3 region is CARSEVDTGELFF. For the CDR3, the DNA is TGTGCCAGAAGCGAGGTGGACACCGGGGAGCTGTTTTTT.